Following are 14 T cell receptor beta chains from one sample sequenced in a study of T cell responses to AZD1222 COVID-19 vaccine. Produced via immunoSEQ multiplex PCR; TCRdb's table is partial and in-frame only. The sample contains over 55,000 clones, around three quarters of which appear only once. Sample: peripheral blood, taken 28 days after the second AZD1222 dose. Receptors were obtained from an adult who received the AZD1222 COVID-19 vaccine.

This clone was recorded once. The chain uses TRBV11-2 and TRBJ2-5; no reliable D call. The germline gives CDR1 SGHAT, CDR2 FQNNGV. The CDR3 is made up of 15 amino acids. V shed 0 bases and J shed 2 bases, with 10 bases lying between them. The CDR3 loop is CASSLEGRPQETQYF. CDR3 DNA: TGTGCCAGCAGCTTAGAGGGCAGACCACAAGAGACCCAGTACTTC.

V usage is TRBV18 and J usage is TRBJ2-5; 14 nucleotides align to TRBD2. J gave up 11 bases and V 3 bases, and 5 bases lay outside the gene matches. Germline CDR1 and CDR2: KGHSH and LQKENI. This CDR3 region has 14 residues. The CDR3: CASSPGLAGDLQYF. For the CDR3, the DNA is TGTGCCAGCTCACCGGGACTAGCGGGGGACCTACAGTACTTC.

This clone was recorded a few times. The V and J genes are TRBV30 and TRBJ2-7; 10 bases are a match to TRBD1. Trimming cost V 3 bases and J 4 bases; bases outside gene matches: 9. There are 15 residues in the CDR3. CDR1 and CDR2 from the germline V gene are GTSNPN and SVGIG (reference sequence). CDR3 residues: CAWRTPGQGIYEQYF. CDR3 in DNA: TGTGCCTGGAGGACCCCGGGACAGGGGATTTACGAGCAGTACTTC.

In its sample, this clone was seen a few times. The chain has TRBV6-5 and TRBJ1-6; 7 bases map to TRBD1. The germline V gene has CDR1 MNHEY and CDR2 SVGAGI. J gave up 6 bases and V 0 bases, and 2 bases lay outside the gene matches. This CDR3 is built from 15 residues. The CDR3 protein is CASSYSGGLNSPLHF. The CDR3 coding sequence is TGTGCCAGCAGTTACTCAGGGGGCCTTAATTCACCCCTCCACTTT.

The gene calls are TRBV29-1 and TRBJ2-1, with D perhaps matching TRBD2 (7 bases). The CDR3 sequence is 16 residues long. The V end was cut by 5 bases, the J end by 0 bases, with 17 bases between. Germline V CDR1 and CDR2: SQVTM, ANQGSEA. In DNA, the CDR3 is TGCAGCGTTACAGGGCGCGGGGGCCACTCCTACAATGAGCAGTTCTTC. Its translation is CSVTGRGGHSYNEQFF.

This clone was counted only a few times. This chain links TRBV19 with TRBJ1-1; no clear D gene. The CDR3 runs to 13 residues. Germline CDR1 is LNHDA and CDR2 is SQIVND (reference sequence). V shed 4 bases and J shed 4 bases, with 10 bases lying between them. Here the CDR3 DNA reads TGTGCCAGTAGTAGTCCGGGGAGCACTGAAGCTTTCTTT. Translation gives CASSSPGSTEAFF.

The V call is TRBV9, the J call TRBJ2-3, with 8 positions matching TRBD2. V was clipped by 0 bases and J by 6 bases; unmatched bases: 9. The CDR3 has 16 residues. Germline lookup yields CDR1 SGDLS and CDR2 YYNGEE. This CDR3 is CASSVGAGGPVDTQYF. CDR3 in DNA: TGTGCCAGCAGCGTAGGCGCGGGGGGCCCCGTGGATACGCAGTATTTT. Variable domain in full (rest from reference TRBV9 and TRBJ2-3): DSGVTQTPKHLITATGQRVTLRCSPRSGDLSVYWYQQSLDQGLQFLIQYYNGEERAKGNILERFSAQQFPDLHSELNLSSLELGDSALYFCASSVGAGGPVDTQYFGPGTRLTVL.

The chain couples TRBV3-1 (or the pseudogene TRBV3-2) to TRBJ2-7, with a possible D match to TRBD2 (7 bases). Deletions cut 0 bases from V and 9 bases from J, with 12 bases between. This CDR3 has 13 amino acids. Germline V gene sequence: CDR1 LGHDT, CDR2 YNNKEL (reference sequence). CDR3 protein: CASSQDRRGGQYF. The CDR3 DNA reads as TGTGCCAGCAGCCAAGATCGGAGGGGGGGGCAGTACTTC.

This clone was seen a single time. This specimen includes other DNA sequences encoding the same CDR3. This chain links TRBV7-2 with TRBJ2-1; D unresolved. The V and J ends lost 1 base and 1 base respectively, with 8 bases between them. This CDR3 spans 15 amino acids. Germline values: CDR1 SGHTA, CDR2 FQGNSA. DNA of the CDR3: TGTGCCAGCAGCTTAGAGGCGAGTTCCTACAATGAGCAGTTCTTC. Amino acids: CASSLEASSYNEQFF.

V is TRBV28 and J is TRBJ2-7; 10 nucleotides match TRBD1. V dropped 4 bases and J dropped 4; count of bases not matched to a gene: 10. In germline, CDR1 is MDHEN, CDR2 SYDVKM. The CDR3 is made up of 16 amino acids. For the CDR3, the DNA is TGTGCCAGCAGTTCCCTAGATCGGGACAGGGGTTACGAGCAGTACTTC. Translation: CASSSLDRDRGYEQYF.

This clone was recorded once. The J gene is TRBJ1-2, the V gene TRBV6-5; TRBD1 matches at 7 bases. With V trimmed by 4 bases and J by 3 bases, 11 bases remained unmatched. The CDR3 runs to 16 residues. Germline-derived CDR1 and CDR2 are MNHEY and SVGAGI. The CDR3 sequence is CASSLFGTVPHYGYTF. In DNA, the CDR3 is TGTGCCAGCAGTTTGTTTGGGACAGTACCACACTATGGCTACACCTTC.

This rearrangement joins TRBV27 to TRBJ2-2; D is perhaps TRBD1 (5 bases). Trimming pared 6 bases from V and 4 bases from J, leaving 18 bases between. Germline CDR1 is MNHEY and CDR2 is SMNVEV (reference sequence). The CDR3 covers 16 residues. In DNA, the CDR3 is TGTGCCAGCAGACTTACTTCAGGGTTTGGCACCGGGGAGCTGTTTTTT. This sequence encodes CASRLTSGFGTGELFF.

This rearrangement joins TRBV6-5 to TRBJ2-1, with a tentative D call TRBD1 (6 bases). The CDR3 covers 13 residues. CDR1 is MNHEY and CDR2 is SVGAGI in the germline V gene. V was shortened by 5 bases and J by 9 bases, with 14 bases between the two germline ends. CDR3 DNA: TGTGCCAGCAGTCACAGGACAGAACGTGAGCAGTTCTTC. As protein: CASSHRTEREQFF.

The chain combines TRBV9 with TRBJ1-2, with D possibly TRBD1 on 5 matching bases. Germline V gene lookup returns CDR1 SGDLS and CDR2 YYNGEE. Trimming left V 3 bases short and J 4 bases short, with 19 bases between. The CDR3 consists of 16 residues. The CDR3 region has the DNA TGTGCCAGCAGCGCCACCCTATCGACAGACTTCTATGGCTACACCTTC. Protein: CASSATLSTDFYGYTF.